What follows describes a single TCR beta chain. This specimen belongs to a study of CD8+ T cells in alopecia areata. This CDR3 spans 12 amino acids. Between the trimmed V and J ends, which lost 7 bases and 3 bases, there was a span of 9 bases. The germline CDR1 and CDR2 sequences are MGHDK and SYGVNS. Following RNA extraction, reverse transcription yielded cDNA that acted as the sequencing template. Measured with immunoSEQ multiplex PCR; TCRdb has only the in-frame clones, and not every one. The sample records 110,000 to 150,000 clones, around 58% being singletons. The rearrangement links TRBV25-1 to TRBJ1-1, with a possible D match to TRBD1 (6 bases). Source: CD4+ T cells sorted from blood, taken at week 0. The TCR comes from a human donor with alopecia areata. The CDR3 bases are TGTGCCAGCAAGAGGGGGTACACTGAAGCTTTCTTT. It translates to CASKRGYTEAFF.